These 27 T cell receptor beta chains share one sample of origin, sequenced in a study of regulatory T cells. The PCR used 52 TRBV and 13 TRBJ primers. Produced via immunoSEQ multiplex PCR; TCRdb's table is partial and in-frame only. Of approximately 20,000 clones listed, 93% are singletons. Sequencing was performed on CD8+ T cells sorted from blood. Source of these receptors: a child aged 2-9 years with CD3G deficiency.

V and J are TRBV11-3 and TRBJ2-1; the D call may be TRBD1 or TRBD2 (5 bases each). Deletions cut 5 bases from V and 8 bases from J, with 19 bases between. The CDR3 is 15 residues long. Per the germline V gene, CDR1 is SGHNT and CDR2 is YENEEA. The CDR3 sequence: CASSGYGGSSDEQFF. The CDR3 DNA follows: TGTGCCAGCAGCGGATATGGGGGTTCATCAGATGAGCAGTTCTTC.

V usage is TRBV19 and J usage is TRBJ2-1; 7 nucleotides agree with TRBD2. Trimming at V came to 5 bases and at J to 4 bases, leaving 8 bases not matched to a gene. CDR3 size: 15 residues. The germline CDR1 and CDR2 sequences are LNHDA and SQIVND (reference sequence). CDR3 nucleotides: TGTGCCAGTAGTGGGAGCGGCGGGGGATACAATGAGCAGTTCTTC. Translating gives CASSGSGGGYNEQFF.

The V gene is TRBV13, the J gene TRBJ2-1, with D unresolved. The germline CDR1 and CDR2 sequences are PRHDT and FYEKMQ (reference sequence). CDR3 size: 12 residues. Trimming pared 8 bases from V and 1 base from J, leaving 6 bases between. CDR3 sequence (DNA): TGTGCCAGCTCAAGGTCCTACAATGAGCAGTTCTTC. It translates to CASSRSYNEQFF.

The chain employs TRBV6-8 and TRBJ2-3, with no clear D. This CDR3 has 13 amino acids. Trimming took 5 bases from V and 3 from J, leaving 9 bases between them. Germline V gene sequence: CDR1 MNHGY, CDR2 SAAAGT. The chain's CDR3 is CASSEARTDTQYF. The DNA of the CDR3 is TGTGCCAGCAGTGAGGCAAGGACAGATACGCAGTATTTT.

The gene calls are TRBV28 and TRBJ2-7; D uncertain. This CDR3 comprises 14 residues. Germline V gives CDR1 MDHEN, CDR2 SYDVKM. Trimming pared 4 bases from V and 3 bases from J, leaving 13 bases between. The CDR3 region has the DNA TGTGCCAGCAGTTCCCCCGCCGTCCTCTACGAGCAGTACTTC. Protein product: CASSSPAVLYEQYF.

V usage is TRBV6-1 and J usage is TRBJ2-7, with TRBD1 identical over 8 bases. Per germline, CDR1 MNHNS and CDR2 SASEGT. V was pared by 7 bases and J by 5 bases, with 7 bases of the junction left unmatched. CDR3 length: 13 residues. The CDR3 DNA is TGTGCCAGCATCCCCCAGGGGGCCAACGAGCAGTACTTC. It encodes CASIPQGANEQYF.

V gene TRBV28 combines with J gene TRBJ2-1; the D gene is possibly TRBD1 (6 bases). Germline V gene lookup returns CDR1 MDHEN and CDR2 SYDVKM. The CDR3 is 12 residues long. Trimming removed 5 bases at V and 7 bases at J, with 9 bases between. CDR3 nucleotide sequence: TGTGCCAGCAGTCAGGGGACGAATGAGCAGTTCTTC. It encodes CASSQGTNEQFF.

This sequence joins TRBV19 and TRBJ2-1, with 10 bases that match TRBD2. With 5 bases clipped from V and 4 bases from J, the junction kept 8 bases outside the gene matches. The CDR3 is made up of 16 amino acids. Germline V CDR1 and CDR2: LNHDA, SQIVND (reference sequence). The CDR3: CASSPSSGGMYNEQFF. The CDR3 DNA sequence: TGTGCCAGTAGTCCGTCTAGCGGGGGCATGTACAATGAGCAGTTCTTC.

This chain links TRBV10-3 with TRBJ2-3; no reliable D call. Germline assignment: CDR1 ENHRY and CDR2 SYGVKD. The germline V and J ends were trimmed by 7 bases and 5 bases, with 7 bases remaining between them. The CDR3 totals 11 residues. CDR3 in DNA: TGTGCCATCACCGTCGGAGATACGCAGTATTTT. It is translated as CAITVGDTQYF.

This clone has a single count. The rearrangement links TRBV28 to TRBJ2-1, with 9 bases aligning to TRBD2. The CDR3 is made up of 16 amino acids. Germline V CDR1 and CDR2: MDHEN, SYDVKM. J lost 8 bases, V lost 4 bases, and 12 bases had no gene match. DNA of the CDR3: TGTGCCAGCAGTTCCCCTAGCGGGGCCCCTCTGTATGAGCAGTTCTTC. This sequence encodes CASSSPSGAPLYEQFF.

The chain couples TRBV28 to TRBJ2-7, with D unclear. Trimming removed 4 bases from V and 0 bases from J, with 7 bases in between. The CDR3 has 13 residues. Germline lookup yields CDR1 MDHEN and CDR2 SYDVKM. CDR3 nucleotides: TGTGCCAGCAGTTCCCGGATCTCCTACGAGCAGTACTTC. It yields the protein CASSSRISYEQYF.

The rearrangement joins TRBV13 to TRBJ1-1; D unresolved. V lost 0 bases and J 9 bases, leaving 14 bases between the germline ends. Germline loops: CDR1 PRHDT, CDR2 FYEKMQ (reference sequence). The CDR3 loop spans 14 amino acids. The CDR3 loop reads CASSLGRKPLKAFF. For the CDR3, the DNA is TGTGCCAGCAGCTTAGGCCGGAAGCCTCTGAAAGCTTTCTTT.

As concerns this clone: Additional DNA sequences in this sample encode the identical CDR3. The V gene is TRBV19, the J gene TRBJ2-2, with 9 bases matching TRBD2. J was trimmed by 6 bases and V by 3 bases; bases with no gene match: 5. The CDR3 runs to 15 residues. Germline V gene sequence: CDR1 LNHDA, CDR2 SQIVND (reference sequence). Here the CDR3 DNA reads TGTGCCAGTAGTATTTCCAGCGGGAGGCCCGGGGAGCTGTTTTTT. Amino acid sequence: CASSISSGRPGELFF.

Written as DNA, the CDR3 is TGTGCCAGCAGCTCGGGACGGAAGAACACTGAAGCTTTCTTT. Amino acid sequence: CASSSGRKNTEAFF. The chain couples TRBV7-9 to TRBJ1-1; possible D gene TRBD1, 5 bases. CDR1 and CDR2 (germline): SEHNR, FQNEAQ (reference sequence). The V gene lost 4 bases and the J gene lost 1 base, with 10 bases spanning the gap. This CDR3 is built from 14 residues.

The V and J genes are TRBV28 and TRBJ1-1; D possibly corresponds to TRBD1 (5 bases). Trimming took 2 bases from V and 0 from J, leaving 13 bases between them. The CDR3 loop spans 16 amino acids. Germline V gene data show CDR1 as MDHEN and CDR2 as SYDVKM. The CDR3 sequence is CASSLRGQGMNTEAFF. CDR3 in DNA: TGTGCCAGCAGTTTAAGGGGTCAGGGCATGAACACTGAAGCTTTCTTT.

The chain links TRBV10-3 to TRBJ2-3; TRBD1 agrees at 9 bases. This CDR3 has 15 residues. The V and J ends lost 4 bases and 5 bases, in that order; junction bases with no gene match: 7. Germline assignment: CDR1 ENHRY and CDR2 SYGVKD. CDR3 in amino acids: CAISGGRTGEDTQYF. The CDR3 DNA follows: TGTGCCATCAGTGGGGGCAGGACAGGGGAAGATACGCAGTATTTT.

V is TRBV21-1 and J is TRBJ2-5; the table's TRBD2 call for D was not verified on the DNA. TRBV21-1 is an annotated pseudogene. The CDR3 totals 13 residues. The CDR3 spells CASRIRYQETQYF. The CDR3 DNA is TGTGCCAGCAGGATTCGGTACCAAGAGACCCAGTACTTC.

CDR3 amino acids: CAISEFWTSNEQFF. In nucleotides, the CDR3 is TGTGCCATCAGTGAGTTCTGGACTAGCAATGAGCAGTTCTTC. V gene TRBV10-3 combines with J gene TRBJ2-1; 7 nucleotides line up with TRBD2. After removal of 1 base from V and 6 bases from J, the junction contained 3 bases not matched to a gene. The CDR3 has 14 amino acids. Germline CDR1 ENHRY, CDR2 SYGVKD.

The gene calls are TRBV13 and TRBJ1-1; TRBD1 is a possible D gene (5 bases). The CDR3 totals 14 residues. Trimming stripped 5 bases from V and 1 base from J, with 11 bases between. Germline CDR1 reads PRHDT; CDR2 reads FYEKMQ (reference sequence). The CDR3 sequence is CASSHRGGNTEAFF. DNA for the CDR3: TGTGCCAGCAGCCATAGGGGAGGGAACACTGAAGCTTTCTTT.

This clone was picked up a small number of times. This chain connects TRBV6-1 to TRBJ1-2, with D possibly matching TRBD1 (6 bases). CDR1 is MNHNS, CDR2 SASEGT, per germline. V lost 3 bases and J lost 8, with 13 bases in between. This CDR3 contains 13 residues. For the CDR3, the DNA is TGTGCCAGCAGTGATACGGGGGCCGGGGGCTACACCTTC. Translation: CASSDTGAGGYTF.

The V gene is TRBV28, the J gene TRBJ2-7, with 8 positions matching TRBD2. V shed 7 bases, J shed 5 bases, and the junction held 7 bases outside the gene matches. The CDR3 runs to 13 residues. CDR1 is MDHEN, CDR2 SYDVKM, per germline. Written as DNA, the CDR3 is TGTGCCAGCACCCAGCGGGGGACCGACGAGCAGTACTTC. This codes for CASTQRGTDEQYF. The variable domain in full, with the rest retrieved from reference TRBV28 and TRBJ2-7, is DVKVTQSSRYLVKRTGEKVFLECVQDMDHENMFWYRQDPGLGLRLIYFSYDVKMKEKGDIPEGYSVSREKKERFSLILESASTNQTSMYLCASTQRGTDEQYFGPGTRLTVT.

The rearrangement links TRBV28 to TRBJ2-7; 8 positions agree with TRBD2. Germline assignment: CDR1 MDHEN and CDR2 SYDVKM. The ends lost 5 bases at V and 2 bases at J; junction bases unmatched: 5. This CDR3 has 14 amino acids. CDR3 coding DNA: TGTGCCAGCAGTGAGGTAGCGGGGACCTACGAGCAGTACTTC. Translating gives CASSEVAGTYEQYF.

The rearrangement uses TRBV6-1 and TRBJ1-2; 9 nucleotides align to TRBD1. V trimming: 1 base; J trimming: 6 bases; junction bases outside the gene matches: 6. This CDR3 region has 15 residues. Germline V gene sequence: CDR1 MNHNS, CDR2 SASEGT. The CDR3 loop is CASSEGPGTGNGYTF. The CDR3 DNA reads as TGTGCCAGCAGTGAAGGTCCCGGGACAGGGAATGGCTACACCTTC.

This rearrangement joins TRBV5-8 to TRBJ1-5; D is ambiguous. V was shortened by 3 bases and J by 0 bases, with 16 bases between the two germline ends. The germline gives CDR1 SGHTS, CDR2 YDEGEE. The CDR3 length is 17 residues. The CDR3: CASSSGPTDGSNQPQHF. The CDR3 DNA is TGTGCCAGCAGCTCCGGCCCAACCGACGGTAGCAATCAGCCCCAGCATTTT.

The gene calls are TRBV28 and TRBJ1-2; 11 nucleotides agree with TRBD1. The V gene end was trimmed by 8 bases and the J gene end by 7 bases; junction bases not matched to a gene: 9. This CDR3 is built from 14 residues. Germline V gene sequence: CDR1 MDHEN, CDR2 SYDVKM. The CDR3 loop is CASHRPGTGGGYTF. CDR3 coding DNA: TGTGCCAGCCACCGTCCCGGGACAGGGGGTGGCTACACCTTC.

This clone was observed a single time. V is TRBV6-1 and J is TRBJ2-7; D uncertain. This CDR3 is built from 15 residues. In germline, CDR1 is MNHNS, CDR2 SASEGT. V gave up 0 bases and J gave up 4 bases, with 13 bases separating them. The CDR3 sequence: CASSEANLGNYEQYF. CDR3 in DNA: TGTGCCAGCAGTGAAGCTAACCTGGGGAATTACGAGCAGTACTTC.

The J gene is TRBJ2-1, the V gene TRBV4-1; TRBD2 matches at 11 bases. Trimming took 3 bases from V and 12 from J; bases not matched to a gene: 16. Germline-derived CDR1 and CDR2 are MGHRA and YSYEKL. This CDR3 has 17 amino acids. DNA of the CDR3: TGCGCCAGCAGCCACCATGGGGCGGGACTAGCGGTCCAACCGCAGTTCTTC. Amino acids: CASSHHGAGLAVQPQFF.